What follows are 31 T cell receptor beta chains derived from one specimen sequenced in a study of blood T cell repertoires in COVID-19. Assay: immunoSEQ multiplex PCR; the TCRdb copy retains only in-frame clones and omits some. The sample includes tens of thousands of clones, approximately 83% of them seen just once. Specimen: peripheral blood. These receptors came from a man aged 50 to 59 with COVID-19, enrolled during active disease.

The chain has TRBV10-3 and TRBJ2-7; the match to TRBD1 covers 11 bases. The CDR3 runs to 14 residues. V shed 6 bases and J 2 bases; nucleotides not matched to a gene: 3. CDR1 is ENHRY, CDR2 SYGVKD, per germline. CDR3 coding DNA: TGTGCCATCAGACCGGGACAGGGGGCCTACGAGCAGTACTTC. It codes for CAIRPGQGAYEQYF.

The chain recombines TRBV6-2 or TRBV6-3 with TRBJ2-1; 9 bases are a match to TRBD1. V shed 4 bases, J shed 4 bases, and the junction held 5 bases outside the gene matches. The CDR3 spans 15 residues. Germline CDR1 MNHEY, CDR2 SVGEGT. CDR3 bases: TGTGCCAGCAGTTCGGGACAGGGTACATACAATGAGCAGTTCTTC. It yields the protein CASSSGQGTYNEQFF.

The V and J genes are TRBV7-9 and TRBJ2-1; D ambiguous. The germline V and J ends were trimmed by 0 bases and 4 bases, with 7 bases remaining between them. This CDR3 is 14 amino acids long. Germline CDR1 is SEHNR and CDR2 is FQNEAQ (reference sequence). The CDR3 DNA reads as TGTGCCAGCAGCTTAGCTGACTTTTACAATGAGCAGTTCTTC. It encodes CASSLADFYNEQFF.

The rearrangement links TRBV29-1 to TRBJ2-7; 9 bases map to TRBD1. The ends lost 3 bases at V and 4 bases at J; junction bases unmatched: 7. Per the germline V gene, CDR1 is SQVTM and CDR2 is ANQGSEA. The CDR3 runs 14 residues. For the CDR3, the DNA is TGCAGCGTTGAGGACAGGGGTGCACCATACGAGCAGTACTTC. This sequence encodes CSVEDRGAPYEQYF.

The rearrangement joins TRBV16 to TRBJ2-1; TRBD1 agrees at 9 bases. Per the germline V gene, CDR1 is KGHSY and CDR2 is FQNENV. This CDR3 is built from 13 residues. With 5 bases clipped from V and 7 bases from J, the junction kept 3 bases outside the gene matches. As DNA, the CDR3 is TGTGCCAGCAGCTGGACAGGGGTGAATGAGCAGTTCTTC. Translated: CASSWTGVNEQFF. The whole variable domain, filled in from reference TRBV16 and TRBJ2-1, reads GEEVAQTPKHLVRGEGQKAKLYCAPIKGHSYVFWYQQVLKNEFKFLISFQNENVFDETGMPKERFSAKCLPNSPCSLEIQATKLEDSAVYFCASSWTGVNEQFFGPGTRLTVL.

The CDR3 sequence: CASSQGSVRERSETQYF. CDR3 DNA sequence: TGTGCCAGCAGCCAAGGGAGTGTCCGGGAGAGGAGCGAGACCCAGTACTTC. V and J are TRBV4-2 and TRBJ2-5; tentatively, D is TRBD2 (6 bases). This CDR3 comprises 17 residues. V shed 1 base and J shed 5 bases, with 20 bases lying between them. Germline V gives CDR1 LGHNA, CDR2 YNFKEQ.

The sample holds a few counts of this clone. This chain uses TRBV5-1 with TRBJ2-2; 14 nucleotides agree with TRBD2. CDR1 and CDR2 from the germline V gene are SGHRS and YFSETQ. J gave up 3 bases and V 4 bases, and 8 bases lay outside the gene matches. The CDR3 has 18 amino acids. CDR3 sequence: CASSPGTSGRGDTGELFF. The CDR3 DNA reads TGCGCCAGCAGCCCAGGGACTAGCGGGAGAGGGGACACCGGGGAGCTGTTTTTT.

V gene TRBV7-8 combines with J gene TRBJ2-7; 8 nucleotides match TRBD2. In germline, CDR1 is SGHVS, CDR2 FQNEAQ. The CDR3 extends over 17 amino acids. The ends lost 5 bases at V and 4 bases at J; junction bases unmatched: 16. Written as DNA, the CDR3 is TGTGCCAGCAGCCGTCGGTGGGCGGGAGGTTCCGCTTACGAGCAGTACTTC. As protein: CASSRRWAGGSAYEQYF.

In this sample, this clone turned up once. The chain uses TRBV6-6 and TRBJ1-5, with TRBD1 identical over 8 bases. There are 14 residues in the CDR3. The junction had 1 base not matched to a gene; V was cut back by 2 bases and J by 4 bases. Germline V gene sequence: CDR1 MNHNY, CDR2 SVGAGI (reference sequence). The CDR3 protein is CASSYGTGNQPQHF. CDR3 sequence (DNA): TGTGCCAGCAGTTACGGGACAGGTAATCAGCCCCAGCATTTT.

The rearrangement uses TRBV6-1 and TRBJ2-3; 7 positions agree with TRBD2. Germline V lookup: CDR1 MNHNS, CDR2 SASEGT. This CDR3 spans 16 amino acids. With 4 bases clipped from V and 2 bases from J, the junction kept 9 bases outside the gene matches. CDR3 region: CASSVIKAGSTDTQYF. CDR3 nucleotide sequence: TGTGCCAGCAGTGTTATAAAAGCGGGGTCCACAGATACGCAGTATTTT.

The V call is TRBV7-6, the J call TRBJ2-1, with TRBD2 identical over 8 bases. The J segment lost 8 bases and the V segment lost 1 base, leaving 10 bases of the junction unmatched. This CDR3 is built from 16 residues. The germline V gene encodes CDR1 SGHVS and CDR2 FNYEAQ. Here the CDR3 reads CASSLGSGGPLDEQFF. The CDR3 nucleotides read TGTGCCAGCAGCTTAGGATCGGGAGGGCCTTTGGATGAGCAGTTCTTC. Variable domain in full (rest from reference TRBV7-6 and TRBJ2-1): GAGVSQSPRYKVTKRGQDVALRCDPISGHVSLYWYRQALGQGPEFLTYFNYEAQQDKSGLPNDRFSAERPEGSISTLTIQRTEQRDSAMYRCASSLGSGGPLDEQFFGPGTRLTVL.

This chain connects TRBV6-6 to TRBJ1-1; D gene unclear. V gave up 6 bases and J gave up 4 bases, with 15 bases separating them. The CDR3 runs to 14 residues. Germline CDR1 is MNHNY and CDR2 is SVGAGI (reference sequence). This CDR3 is CASSLVGEGTEAFF. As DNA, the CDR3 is TGTGCCAGCAGCCTCGTCGGGGAGGGCACTGAAGCTTTCTTT.

Here the CDR3 DNA reads TGTGCCAGCAGTTTCGCCCTAGCGGGGTTATCCTACGAGCAGTACTTC. It is translated as CASSFALAGLSYEQYF. The chain couples TRBV28 to TRBJ2-7; the match to TRBD2 covers 9 bases. The trim removed 3 bases at V and 1 base at J, leaving 7 bases unmatched. The length of the CDR3 is 16 residues. Looked up from germline, CDR1 is MDHEN and CDR2 is SYDVKM. The full variable domain, its missing parts supplied by reference TRBV28 and TRBJ2-7, is DVKVTQSSRYLVKRTGEKVFLECVQDMDHENMFWYRQDPGLGLRLIYFSYDVKMKEKGDIPEGYSVSREKKERFSLILESASTNQTSMYLCASSFALAGLSYEQYFGPGTRLTVT.

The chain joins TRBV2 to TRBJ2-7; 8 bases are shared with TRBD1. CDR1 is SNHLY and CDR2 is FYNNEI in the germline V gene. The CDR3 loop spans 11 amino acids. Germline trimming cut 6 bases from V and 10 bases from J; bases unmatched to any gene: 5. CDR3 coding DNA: TGTGCCAGCAGCGGACAGGGCGGACAGTACTTC. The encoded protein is CASSGQGGQYF.

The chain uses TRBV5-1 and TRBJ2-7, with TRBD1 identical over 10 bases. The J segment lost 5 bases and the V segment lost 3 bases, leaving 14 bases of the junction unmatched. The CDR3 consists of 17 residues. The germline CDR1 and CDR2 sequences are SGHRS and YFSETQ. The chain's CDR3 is CASSSTPPGQGLNEQYF. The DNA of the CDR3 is TGCGCCAGCAGCTCCACACCTCCGGGACAGGGGCTTAACGAGCAGTACTTC.

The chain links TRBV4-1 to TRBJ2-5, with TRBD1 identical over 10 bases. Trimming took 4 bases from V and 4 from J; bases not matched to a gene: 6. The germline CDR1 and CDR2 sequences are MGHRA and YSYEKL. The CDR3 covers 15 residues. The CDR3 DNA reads TGCGCCAGCAGCCTTCCGGGACAGGGGATAGAGACCCAGTACTTC. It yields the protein CASSLPGQGIETQYF.

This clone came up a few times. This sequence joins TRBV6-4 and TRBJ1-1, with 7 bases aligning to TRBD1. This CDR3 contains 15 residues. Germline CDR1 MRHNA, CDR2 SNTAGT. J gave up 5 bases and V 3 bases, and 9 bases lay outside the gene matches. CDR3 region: CASSERPGGNTEAFF. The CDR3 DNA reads TGTGCCAGCAGTGAGAGGCCAGGGGGTAATACTGAAGCTTTCTTT.

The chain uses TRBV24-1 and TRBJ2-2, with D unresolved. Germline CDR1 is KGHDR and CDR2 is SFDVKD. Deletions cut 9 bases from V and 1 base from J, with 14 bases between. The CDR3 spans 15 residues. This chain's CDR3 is CATSVRGLNTGELFF. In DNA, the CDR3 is TGTGCCACCTCCGTAAGAGGTTTGAACACCGGGGAGCTGTTTTTT.

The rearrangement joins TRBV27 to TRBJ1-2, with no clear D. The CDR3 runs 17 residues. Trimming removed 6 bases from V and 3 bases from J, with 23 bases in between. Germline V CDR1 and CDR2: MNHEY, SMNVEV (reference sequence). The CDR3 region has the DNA TGTGCCAGCAGCCGGTACGGAGTCCATGAGGCGGACTATGGCTACACCTTC. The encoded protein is CASSRYGVHEADYGYTF.

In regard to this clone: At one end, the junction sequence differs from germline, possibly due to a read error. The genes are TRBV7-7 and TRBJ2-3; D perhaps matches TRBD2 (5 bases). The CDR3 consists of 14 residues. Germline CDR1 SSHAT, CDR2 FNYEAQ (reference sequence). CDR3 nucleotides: TGTGCTAGCAGCTTAGCGCAGAAAACAGATACGCAGTATTTT. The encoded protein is CASSLAQKTDTQYF.

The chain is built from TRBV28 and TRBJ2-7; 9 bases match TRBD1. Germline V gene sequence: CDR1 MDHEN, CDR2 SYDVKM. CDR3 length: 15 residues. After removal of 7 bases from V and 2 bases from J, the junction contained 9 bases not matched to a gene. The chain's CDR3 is CASTETGTGTYEQYF. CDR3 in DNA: TGTGCCAGCACGGAAACCGGGACAGGGACCTACGAGCAGTACTTC.

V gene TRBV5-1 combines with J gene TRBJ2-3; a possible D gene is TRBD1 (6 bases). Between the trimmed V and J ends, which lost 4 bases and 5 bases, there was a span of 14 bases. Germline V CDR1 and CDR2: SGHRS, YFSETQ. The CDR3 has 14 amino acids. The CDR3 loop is CASSRREGGDTQYF. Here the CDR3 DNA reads TGCGCCAGCAGCCGCCGGGAAGGGGGAGATACGCAGTATTTT.

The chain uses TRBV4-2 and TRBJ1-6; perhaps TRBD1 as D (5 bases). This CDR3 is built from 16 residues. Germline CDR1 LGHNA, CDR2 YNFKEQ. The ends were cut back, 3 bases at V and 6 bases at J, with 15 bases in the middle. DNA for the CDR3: TGTGCCAGCAGCCATCCCCCGACAGCTCTTAATTCACCCCTCCACTTT. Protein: CASSHPPTALNSPLHF.

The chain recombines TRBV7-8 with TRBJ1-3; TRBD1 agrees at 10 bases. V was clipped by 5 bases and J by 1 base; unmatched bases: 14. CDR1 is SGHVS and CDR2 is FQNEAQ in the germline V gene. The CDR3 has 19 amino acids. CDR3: CASSGAGTGEYRSGNTIYF. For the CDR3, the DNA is TGTGCCAGCAGCGGCGCCGGGACAGGGGAATATAGGTCTGGAAACACCATATATTTT.

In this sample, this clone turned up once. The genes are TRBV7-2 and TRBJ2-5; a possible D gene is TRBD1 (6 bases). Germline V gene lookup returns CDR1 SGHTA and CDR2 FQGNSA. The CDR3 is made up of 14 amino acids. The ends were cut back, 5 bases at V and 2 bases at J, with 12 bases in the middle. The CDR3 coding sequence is TGTGCCAGCAGCGGTGGGACAAAACAAGAGACCCAGTACTTC. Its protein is CASSGGTKQETQYF.

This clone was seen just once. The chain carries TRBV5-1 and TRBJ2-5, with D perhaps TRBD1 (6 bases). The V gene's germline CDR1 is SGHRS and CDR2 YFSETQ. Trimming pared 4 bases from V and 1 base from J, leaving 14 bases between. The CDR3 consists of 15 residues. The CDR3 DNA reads TGCGCCAGCAGCCCCCGGGACAAACGCCAAGAGACCCAGTACTTC. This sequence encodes CASSPRDKRQETQYF.

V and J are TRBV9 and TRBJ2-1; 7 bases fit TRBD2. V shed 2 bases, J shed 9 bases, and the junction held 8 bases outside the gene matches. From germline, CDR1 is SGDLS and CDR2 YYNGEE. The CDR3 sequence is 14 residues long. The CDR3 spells CASSVASGKGEQFF. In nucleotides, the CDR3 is TGTGCCAGCAGCGTGGCCAGCGGGAAGGGTGAGCAGTTCTTC.

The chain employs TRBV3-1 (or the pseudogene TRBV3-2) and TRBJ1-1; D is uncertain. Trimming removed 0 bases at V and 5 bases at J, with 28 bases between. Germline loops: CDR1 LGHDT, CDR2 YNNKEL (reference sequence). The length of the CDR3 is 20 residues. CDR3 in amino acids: CASSQEGSMLRRERGTEAFF. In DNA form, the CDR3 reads TGTGCCAGCAGCCAAGAAGGGTCTATGTTGAGGAGGGAGAGAGGTACTGAAGCTTTCTTT.

The CDR3 DNA follows: TGCAGCGTCGGGACTAGCGGCCACGAGCAGTACTTC. Translated: CSVGTSGHEQYF. The chain couples TRBV29-1 to TRBJ2-7; 11 positions agree with TRBD2. Germline lookup yields CDR1 SQVTM and CDR2 ANQGSEA. Trimming cost V 6 bases and J 5 bases; bases outside gene matches: 3. There are 12 residues in the CDR3.

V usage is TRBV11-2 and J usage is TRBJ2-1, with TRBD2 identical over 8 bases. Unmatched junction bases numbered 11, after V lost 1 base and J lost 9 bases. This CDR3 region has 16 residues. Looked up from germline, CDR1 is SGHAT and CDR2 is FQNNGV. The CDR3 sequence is CASSLAGGGFDFEQFF. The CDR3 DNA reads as TGTGCCAGCAGCTTAGCCGGGGGGGGCTTCGACTTTGAGCAGTTCTTC.

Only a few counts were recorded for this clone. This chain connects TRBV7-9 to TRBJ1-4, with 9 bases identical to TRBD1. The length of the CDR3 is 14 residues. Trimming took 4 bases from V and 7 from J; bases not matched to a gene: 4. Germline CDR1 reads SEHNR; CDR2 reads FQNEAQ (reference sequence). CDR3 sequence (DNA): TGTGCCAGCAGCTACAGGGGGCGCGTTGAAAAACTGTTTTTT. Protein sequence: CASSYRGRVEKLFF. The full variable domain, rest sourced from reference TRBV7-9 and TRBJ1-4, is DTGVSQNPRHKITKRGQNVTFRCDPISEHNRLYWYRQTLGQGPEFLTYFQNEAQLEKSRLLSDRFSAERPKGSFSTLEIQRTEQGDSAMYLCASSYRGRVEKLFFGSGTQLSVL.